The clone carrying this T cell receptor beta chain is hyperexpanded. V dropped 3 bases and J dropped 7; count of bases not matched to a gene: 5. There are 13 residues in the CDR3. From germline, CDR1 is LGHNA and CDR2 YSLEER. The sample originates from a study of blood T cell repertoires in COVID-19. In the original processing: Cell counts per sample came from amplifying reference gene primers. Repertoires were generated with immunoSEQ multiplex PCR, while TCRdb's copy carries only in-frame clones and drops some. That table furnishes V, J and clone size, whereas the DNA furnished D and trimming. Of nearly 15,000 clones listed, 70% to 80% are singletons.

The chain is built from TRBV4-3 and TRBJ2-7; 8 bases are shared with TRBD1. The receptor's source is a man aged 60 to 69 with acute or convalescent COVID-19. The sample consisted of peripheral blood. CDR3 sequence (DNA): TGCGCCAGCAGCCAGAGGACAGGGAGGGAGCAGTACTTC. Translated, it gives CASSQRTGREQYF.